Following are 22 T cell receptor beta chains from one sample sequenced in a study of CXCR3-negative and CXCR3-positive naive CD8 T cells. Researchers prepared the TRB cDNA libraries using 5' RACE with UMI labels. TCRdb reanalyzed the 5' RACE reads and collapses them to one entry per CDR3 protein, without DNA. Its table records over 8,000 distinct CDR3 sequences. The sequenced sample consisted of naive CXCR3- CD8+ T cells from blood. Subset: CD45RO-CCR7+CD27+CD95- naive CD8+ T cells lacking CXCR3 (TNR3-). All receptors derive from a human donor in good health. Some clones in this sample may be carry-over from other donors' samples.

This clonotype is classed as medium-sized (0.01 to 0.1%) by frequency. The V call is TRBV29-1, the J call TRBJ2-1. This CDR3 spans 12 amino acids. Germline V CDR1 and CDR2: SQVTM, ANQGSEA. The CDR3 sequence: CSVGDSYNEQFF.

The V gene is TRBV13, the J gene TRBJ2-3; TCRdb selects TRBD1, and the lack of DNA leaves this call unchecked. This CDR3 comprises 12 residues. Germline CDR1 reads PRHDT; CDR2 reads FYEKMQ (reference sequence). CDR3: CASSLAGDTQYF.

This clonotype is deemed medium-sized by its frequency. This sequence joins TRBV5-1 and TRBJ2-1; without DNA, the TCRdb call of TRBD2 cannot be checked. In germline, CDR1 is SGHRS, CDR2 YFSETQ. CDR3 length equals 18 residues. The CDR3 is CASSPTPILAGGGNEQFF. Filled out from reference TRBV5-1 and TRBJ2-1, the complete variable domain reads KAGVTQTPRYLIKTRGQQVTLSCSPISGHRSVSWYQQTPGQGLQFLFEYFSETQRNKGNFPGRFSGRQFSNSRSEMNVSTLELGDSALYLCASSPTPILAGGGNEQFFGPGTRLTVL.

The rearrangement links TRBV15 to TRBJ2-7; checking the TCRdb D call of TRBD1 is not possible without DNA. This CDR3 is built from 16 residues. Per the germline V gene, CDR1 is LNHNV and CDR2 is YYDKDF (reference sequence). This chain's CDR3 is CATSSGWDSSSYEQYF.

This clonotype shows up as medium-sized by frequency. The chain couples TRBV4-3 to TRBJ1-1. Germline values: CDR1 LGHNA, CDR2 YSLEER. This CDR3 is 15 amino acids long. CDR3 sequence reads: CASSQDRRGLTEAFF.

The CDR3 loop reads CASSTITRGTEAFF. J is TRBJ1-1 and V is TRBV5-6; TCRdb's D call of TRBD1 is untestable without DNA. The germline gives CDR1 SGHDT, CDR2 YYEEEE. There are 14 residues in the CDR3.

V and J are TRBV13 and TRBJ1-1. In germline, CDR1 is PRHDT, CDR2 FYEKMQ (reference sequence). CDR3 length equals 12 residues. The chain's CDR3 is CASSRHANEAFF.

This clonotype shows up as medium-sized by frequency. The chain uses TRBV29-1 and TRBJ2-1; TCRdb calls TRBD2, which cannot be checked without DNA. The CDR3 runs 15 residues. From germline, CDR1 is SQVTM and CDR2 ANQGSEA. The CDR3 sequence is CSVETSGASYNEQFF.

This clonotype counts as medium-sized by frequency. The V call is TRBV3-1, the J call TRBJ2-7; there is no DNA to check the TCRdb D call of TRBD1. Germline CDR1 and CDR2: LGHDT and YNNKEL (reference sequence). This CDR3 is built from 15 residues. This CDR3 is CASSRSPGQGNEQYF.

Considering frequency, this clonotype is medium-sized. V usage is TRBV29-1 and J usage is TRBJ2-1. Germline V gene data show CDR1 as SQVTM and CDR2 as ANQGSEA. This CDR3 region has 13 residues. CDR3 loop: CSVVESSYNEQFF.

By frequency, this clonotype is medium-sized (0.01 to 0.1%). The chain carries TRBV20-1 and TRBJ1-2. Germline values: CDR1 DFQATT, CDR2 SNEGSKA (reference sequence). The CDR3 covers 12 residues. CDR3 protein: CSAKPLGRGYTF.

CDR3 amino acids: CASSLNGTPYETQYF. J is TRBJ2-5 and V is TRBV12-3 or TRBV12-4; the D call of TRBD2 rests on TCRdb alone, since no DNA is present to check it. The CDR3 consists of 15 residues.

The chain links TRBV29-1 to TRBJ2-1; TCRdb returns TRBD2, unconfirmable since there is no DNA. The germline V gene encodes CDR1 SQVTM and CDR2 ANQGSEA. The CDR3 has 11 amino acids. This CDR3 is CSVERGNEQFF.

This chain joins TRBV11-3 and TRBJ2-5; absent DNA, TCRdb's TRBD2 call cannot be checked. Germline values: CDR1 SGHNT, CDR2 YENEEA. CDR3 length: 14 amino acids. The chain's CDR3 is CASSLERERETQYF.

The V call is TRBV7-6, the J call TRBJ2-1; the D call of TRBD2 rests on TCRdb alone, since no DNA is present to check it. The V gene's germline CDR1 is SGHVS and CDR2 FNYEAQ. This CDR3 region has 14 residues. CDR3 in amino acids: CASSLGGRGDEQFF.

This clonotype is called medium-sized based on its frequency. This chain uses TRBV7-6 with TRBJ2-3. The CDR3 sequence is 16 residues long. CDR1 is SGHVS, CDR2 FNYEAQ, per germline. CDR3 protein: CASSLVIGSAGDTQYF.

This rearrangement joins TRBV19 to TRBJ1-2. This CDR3 is 12 amino acids long. Germline V gene sequence: CDR1 LNHDA, CDR2 SQIVND (reference sequence). This CDR3 reads CASTSGSYGYTF.

This clonotype ranks as medium-sized (0.01 to 0.1%) in terms of frequency. The chain combines TRBV20-1 with TRBJ2-1; TCRdb lists TRBD2, though no DNA is available to test this call. The CDR3 runs 17 residues. CDR1 and CDR2 (germline): DFQATT, SNEGSKA (reference sequence). The CDR3 sequence: CSARDGSSGSSYNEQFF.

By frequency, this clonotype registers medium-sized (0.01 to 0.1%). V is TRBV12-3 or TRBV12-4 and J is TRBJ2-2; the TCRdb D gene call, TRBD1, has no DNA to confirm it. The CDR3 runs to 17 residues. CDR3 region: CASSLWTQGTNTGELFF.

This chain joins TRBV29-1 and TRBJ2-1; TCRdb calls TRBD2, which cannot be checked without DNA. The CDR3 consists of 14 residues. In germline, CDR1 is SQVTM, CDR2 ANQGSEA. The CDR3 spells CSVESAGGYNEQFF.

The rearrangement links TRBV20-1 to TRBJ2-5; the D call of TRBD1 rests on TCRdb alone, since no DNA is present to check it. The CDR3 length is 17 residues. Germline values: CDR1 DFQATT, CDR2 SNEGSKA (reference sequence). Here the CDR3 reads CSARDGSGQVKIETQYF.

This chain connects TRBV6-6 to TRBJ1-2; TCRdb returns TRBD1, unconfirmable since there is no DNA. This CDR3 spans 16 amino acids. Germline CDR1 and CDR2: MNHNY and SVGAGI (reference sequence). CDR3 region: CASSYSTGEVHYGYTF.